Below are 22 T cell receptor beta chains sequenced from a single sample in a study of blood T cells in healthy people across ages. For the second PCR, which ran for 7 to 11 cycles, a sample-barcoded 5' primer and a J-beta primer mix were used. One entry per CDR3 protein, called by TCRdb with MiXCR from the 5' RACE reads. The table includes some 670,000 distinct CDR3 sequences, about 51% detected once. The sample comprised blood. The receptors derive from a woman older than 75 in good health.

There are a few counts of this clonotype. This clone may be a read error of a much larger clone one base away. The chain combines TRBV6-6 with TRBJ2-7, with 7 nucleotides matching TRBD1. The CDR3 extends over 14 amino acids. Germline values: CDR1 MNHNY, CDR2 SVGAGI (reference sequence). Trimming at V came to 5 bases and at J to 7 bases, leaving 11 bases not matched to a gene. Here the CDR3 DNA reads TGTGCCAGCAGTCCCGGGACAGTCTACAATGAGCAGTACTTC. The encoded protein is CASSPGTVYNEQYF.

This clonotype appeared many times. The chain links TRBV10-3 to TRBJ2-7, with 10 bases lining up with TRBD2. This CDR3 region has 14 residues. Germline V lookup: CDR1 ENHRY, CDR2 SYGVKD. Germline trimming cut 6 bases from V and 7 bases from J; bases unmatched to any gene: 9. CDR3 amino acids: CAIRPTSGVYEQYF. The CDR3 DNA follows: TGTGCCATCAGACCCACTAGCGGGGTCTATGAGCAGTACTTC.

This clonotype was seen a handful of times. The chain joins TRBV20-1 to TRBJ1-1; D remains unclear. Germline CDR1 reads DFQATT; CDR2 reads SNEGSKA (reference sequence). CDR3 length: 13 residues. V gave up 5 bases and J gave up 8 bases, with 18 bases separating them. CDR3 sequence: CSAPHGPTTEAFF. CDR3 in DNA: TGCAGTGCTCCTCACGGACCAACGACCGAAGCTTTCTTT.

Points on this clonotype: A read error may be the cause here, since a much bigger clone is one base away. The CDR3 DNA is TGTGCCAGCAGCTTAAGGGGGAGTTCCAACGAGCAGTACTTC. It translates to CASSLRGSSNEQYF. The chain couples TRBV7-3 to TRBJ2-5, with D perhaps TRBD1 or TRBD2 (5 bases each). The DNA end is a closer match to TRBJ2-7, so the J assignment may be wrong. CDR1 is SGHTA and CDR2 is FQGTGA in the germline V gene. The CDR3 is 14 amino acids.

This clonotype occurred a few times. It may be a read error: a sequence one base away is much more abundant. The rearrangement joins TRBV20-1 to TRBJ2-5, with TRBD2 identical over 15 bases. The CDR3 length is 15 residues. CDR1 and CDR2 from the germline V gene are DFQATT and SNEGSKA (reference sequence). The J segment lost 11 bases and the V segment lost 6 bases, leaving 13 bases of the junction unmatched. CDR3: CSAGLAGGFNNEQYF. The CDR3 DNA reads TGCAGTGCGGGACTAGCGGGGGGATTCAACAATGAGCAGTACTTC.

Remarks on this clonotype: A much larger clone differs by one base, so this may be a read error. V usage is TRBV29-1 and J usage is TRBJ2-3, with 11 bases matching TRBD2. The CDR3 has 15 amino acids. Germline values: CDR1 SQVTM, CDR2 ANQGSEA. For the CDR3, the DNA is TGCAGCTTTATACCTAGCGGGGGGCCATCTGATACGCAGTCTTTT. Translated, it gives CSFIPSGGPSDTQSF.

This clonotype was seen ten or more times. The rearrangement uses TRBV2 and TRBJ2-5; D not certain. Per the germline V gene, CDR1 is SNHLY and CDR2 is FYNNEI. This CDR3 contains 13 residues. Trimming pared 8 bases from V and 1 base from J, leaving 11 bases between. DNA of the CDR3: TGTGCCAGCTGCGGCGGCCTCCAAGAGACCCAGTACTTC. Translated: CASCGGLQETQYF.

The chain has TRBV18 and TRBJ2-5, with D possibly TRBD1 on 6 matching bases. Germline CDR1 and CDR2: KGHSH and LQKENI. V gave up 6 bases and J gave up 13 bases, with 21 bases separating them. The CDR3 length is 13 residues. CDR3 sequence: CASSPGVVKYAYF. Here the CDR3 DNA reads TGTGCCAGCTCGCCAGGGGTGGTTAAGTATGCGTACTTC.

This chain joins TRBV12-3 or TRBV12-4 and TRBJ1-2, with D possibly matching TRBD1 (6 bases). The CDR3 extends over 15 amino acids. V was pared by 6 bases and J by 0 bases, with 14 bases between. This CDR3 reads CASRTTSGANYGYTF. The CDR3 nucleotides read TGTGCCAGCAGAACCACTTCAGGGGCTAACTATGGCTACACCTTC.

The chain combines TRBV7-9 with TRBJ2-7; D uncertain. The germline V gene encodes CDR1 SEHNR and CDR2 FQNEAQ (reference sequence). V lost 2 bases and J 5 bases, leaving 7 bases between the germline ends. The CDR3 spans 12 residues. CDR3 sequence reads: CASSLSVDEQYF. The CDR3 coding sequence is TGTGCCAGCAGCTTATCGGTCGACGAGCAGTACTTC.

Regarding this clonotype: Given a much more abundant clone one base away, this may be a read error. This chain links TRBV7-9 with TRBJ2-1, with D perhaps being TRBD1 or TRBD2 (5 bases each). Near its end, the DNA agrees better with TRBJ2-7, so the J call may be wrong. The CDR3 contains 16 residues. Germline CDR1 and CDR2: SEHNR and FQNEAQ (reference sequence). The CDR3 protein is CASSLGGVGTYNEQYF. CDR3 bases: TGTGCCAGCAGCTTAGGAGGGGTGGGGACCTACAATGAGCAGTACTTC.

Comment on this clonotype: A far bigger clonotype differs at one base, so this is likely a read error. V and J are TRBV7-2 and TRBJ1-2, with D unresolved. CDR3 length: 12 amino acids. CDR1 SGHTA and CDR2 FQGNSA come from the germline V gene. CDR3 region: CAGSLDGYGYTF. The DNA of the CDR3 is TGTGCCGGCAGCTTAGACGGGTATGGCTACACCTTC. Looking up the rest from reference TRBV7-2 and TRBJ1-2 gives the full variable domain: GAGVSQSPSNKVTEKGKDVELRCDPISGHTALYWYRQSLGQGLEFLIYFQGNSAPDKSGLPSDRFSAERTGGSVSTLTIQRTQQEDSAVYLCAGSLDGYGYTFGSGTRLTVV.

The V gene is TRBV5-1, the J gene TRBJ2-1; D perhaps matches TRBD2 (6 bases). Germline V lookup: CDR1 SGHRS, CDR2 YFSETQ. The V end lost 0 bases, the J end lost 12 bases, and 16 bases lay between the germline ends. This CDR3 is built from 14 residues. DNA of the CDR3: TGCGCCAGCAGCTTGGAAGGGCCCGCGGAGGGGCAGTTCTTC. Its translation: CASSLEGPAEGQFF. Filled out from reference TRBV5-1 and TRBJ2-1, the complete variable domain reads KAGVTQTPRYLIKTRGQQVTLSCSPISGHRSVSWYQQTPGQGLQFLFEYFSETQRNKGNFPGRFSGRQFSNSRSEMNVSTLELGDSALYLCASSLEGPAEGQFFGPGTRLTVL.

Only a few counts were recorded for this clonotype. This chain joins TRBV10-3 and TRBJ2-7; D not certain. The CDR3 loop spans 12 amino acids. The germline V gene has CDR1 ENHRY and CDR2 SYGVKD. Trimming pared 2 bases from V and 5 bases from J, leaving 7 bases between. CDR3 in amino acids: CAISEQEDEQYF. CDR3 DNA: TGTGCCATCAGTGAGCAAGAGGACGAGCAGTACTTC.

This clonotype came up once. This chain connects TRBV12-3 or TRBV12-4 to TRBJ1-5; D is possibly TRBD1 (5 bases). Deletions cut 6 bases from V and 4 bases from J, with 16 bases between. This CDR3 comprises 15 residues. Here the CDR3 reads CASSAGLGANQPQHF. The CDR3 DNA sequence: TGTGCCAGCAGCGCAGGGTTAGGGGCGAATCAGCCCCAGCATTTT.

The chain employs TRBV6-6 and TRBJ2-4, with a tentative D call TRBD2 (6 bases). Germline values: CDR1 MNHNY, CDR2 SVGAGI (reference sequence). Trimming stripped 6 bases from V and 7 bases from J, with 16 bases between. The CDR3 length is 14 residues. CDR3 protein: CASSRGSRGNIQYF. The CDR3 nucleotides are TGTGCCAGCAGCCGGGGGAGTCGTGGGAACATTCAGTACTTC.

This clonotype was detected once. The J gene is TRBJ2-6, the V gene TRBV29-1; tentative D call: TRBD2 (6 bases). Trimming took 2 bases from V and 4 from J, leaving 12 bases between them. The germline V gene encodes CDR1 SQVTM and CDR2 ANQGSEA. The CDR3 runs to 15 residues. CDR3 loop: CSVESGLGGANVLTF. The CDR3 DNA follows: TGCAGCGTTGAAAGCGGGCTGGGGGGGGCCAACGTCCTGACTTTC.

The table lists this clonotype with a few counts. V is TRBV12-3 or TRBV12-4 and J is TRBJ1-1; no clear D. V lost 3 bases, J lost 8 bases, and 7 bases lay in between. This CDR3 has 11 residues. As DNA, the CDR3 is TGTGCCAGCAGTTTTCGAATAGAAGCTTTCTTT. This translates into CASSFRIEAFF.

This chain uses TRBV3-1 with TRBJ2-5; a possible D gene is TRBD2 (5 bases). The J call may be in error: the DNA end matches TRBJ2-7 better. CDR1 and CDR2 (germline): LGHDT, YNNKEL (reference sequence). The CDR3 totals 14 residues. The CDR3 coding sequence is TGTGCCAGCAGCCAAGGCGTTCAAGCGGCCGAGCAGTACTTC. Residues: CASSQGVQAAEQYF.

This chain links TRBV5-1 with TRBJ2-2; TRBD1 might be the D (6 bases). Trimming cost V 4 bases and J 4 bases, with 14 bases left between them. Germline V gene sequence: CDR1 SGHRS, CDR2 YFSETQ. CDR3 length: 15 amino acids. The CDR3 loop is CASSLRQASTGELFF. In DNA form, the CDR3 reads TGCGCCAGCAGCCTAAGACAGGCAAGCACCGGGGAGCTGTTTTTT.

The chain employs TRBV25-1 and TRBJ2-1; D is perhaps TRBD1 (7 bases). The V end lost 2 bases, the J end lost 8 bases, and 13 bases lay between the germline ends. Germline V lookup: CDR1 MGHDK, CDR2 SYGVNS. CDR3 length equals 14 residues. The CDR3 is CASSEDRDSDEQFF. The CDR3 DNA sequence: TGTGCCAGCAGTGAAGACAGGGACTCCGATGAGCAGTTCTTC.

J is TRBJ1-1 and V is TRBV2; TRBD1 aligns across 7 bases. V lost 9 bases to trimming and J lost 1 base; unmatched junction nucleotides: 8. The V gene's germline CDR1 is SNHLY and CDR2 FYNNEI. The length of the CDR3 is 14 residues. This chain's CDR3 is CARDSGTANTEAFF. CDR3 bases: TGTGCCAGGGATTCCGGGACAGCGAACACTGAAGCTTTCTTT.